This T cell receptor beta chain was sequenced during a study of blood T cell repertoires in COVID-19. The protocol was immunoSEQ multiplex PCR, while the TCRdb copy is restricted to in-frame clones and leaves out a portion. The sample contains around 95,000 clones, roughly 90% of which appear only once. CDR1 is GTSNPN and CDR2 is SVGIG in the germline V gene (reference sequence). After removal of 6 bases from V and 3 bases from J, the junction contained 1 base not matched to a gene. The CDR3 has 12 residues. The chain links TRBV30 to TRBJ1-1; 10 bases align to TRBD1. Sequencing used peripheral blood. This receptor was identified in a man aged 50 or older with active COVID-19. CDR3 sequence (DNA): TGTGCCTGTGGGACAGGGGACACTGAAGCTTTCTTT. Translating it yields CACGTGDTEAFF.